This T cell receptor beta chain is from a study of T cells in localized non-small cell lung cancer. Whole-study results and caveats: Uninvolved adjacent lung, not tumor, had the highest T cell clonality.

Turning to this clone: No antigen is known for it.

Repertoires were generated with immunoSEQ multiplex PCR, while TCRdb's copy carries only in-frame clones and drops some. The sample shows over 30,000 clones, 86% of them seen only once. CDR3 length: 13 amino acids. Germline CDR1 is LGHNA and CDR2 is YNFKEQ. V was clipped by 1 base and J by 4 bases, with 7 bases between them. The V and J genes are TRBV4-2 and TRBJ1-1; D is ambiguous. The sequencing here drew on peripheral blood, taken before any cancer treatment. This sequence was found in a male donor at least 60 years old with stage III lung adenocarcinoma. The CDR3 spells CASSQGLGTEAFF. Here the CDR3 DNA reads TGTGCCAGCAGCCAAGGTTTAGGCACTGAAGCTTTCTTT.